Sequencing of this T cell receptor beta chain was carried out in a study of T cells in Graves' hyperthyroidism and ophthalmopathy. Study-wide background: At initial diagnosis, before any treatment had begun, peripheral blood was obtained. Study-wide results and limits: With a median lead of about 6.9 months before onset, the model predicted ophthalmopathy.

Orbital computed tomography, thyroid ultrasound, serum thyroxine and TRAb, and clinical symptoms together informed the diagnoses. This clonotype has only a few counts. No antigen is known for it. TCR beta CDR3 region amplification was performed from RNA transcripts. RT-PCR in the first round (using the HTBI primer set) targeted the TCR CDR3. TCRdb re-called the multiplex PCR reads with MiXCR, one entry per CDR3 protein. The table lists a few hundred thousand distinct CDR3 sequences, approximately 20% of them singletons, with 44% in the top ten. CDR1 is SGHDN and CDR2 is FVKESK in the germline V gene. V shed 0 bases and J shed 4 bases, with 8 bases lying between them. The CDR3 sequence is 14 residues long.

The V call is TRBV14, the J call TRBJ2-3; unclear D gene. Source material: blood. This TCR came from a man between 40 and 49 years old with Graves' hyperthyroidism. CDR3 coding DNA: TGTGCCAGCAGCCAAGATTTCCGGCCAGATACGCAGTATTTT. Residues: CASSQDFRPDTQYF. Supplemented by reference TRBV14 and TRBJ2-3, the full variable domain reads EAGVTQFPSHSVIEKGQTVTLRCDPISGHDNLYWYRRVMGKEIKFLLHFVKESKQDESGMPNNRFLAERTGGTYSTLKVQPAELEDSGVYFCASSQDFRPDTQYFGPGTRLTVL.